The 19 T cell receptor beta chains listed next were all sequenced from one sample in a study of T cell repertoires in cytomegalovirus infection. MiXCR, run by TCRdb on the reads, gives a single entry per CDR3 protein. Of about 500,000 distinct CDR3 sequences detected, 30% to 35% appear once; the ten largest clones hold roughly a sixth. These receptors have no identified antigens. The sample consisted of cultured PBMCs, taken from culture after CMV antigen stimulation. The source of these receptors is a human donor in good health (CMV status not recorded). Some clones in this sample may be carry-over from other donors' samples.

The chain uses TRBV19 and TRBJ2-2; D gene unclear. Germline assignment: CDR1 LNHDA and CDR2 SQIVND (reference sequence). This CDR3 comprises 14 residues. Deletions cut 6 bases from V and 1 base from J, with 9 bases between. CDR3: CASSVSWNTGELFF. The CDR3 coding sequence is TGTGCCAGTAGCGTCAGTTGGAACACCGGGGAGCTGTTTTTT.

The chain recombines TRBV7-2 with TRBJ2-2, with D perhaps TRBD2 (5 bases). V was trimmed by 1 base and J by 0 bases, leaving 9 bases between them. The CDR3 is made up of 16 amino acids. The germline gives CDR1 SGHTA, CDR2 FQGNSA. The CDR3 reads CASSLVGGTNTGELFF. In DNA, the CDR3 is TGTGCCAGCAGCTTAGTCGGAGGAACGAACACCGGGGAGCTGTTTTTT.

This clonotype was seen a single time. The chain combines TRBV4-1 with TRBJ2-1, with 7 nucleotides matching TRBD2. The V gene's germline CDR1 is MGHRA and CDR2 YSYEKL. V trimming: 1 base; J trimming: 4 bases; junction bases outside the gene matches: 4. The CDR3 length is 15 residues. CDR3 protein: CASSQGGGTYNEQFF. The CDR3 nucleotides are TGCGCCAGCAGCCAAGGGGGAGGGACTTACAATGAGCAGTTCTTC.

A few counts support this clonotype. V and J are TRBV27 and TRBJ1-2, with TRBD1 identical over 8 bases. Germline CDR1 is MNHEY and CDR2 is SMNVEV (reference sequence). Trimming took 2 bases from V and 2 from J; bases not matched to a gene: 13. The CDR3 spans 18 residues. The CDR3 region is CASSLQPTQGAENYGYTF. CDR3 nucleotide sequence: TGTGCCAGCAGTTTACAGCCCACCCAGGGGGCAGAGAACTATGGCTACACCTTC.

CDR3 sequence reads: CASSYDSTSGRYYNEQFF. In DNA, the CDR3 is TGTGCCAGCAGTTACGACTCGACTAGCGGGAGGTATTACAATGAGCAGTTCTTC. V gene TRBV6-2 or TRBV6-3 combines with J gene TRBJ2-1; TRBD2 agrees at 13 bases. The V and J ends lost 2 bases and 4 bases, in that order; junction bases with no gene match: 8. CDR1 and CDR2 (germline): MNHEY, SVGEGT. This CDR3 has 18 amino acids.

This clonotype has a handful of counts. The CDR3 nucleotides read TGTGCTAGTGGTTTGGGACAGGAAGAGACCCAGTACTTC. This codes for CASGLGQEETQYF. The chain is built from TRBV12-5 and TRBJ2-5; maybe TRBD1 (6 bases). The V gene's germline CDR1 is LGHNT and CDR2 FRNRAP. This CDR3 contains 13 residues. V gave up 1 base and J gave up 3 bases, with 6 bases separating them.

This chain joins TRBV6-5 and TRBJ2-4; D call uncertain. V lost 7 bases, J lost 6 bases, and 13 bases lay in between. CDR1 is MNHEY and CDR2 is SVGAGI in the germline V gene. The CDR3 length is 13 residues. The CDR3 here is CASTRPPGNIQYF. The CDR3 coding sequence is TGTGCCAGCACCAGACCCCCTGGAAACATTCAGTACTTC.

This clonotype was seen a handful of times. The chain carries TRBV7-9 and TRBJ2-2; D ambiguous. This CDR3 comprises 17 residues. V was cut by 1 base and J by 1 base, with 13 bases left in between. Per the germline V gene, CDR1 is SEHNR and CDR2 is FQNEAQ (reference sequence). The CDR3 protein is CASSLGNRFGNTGELFF. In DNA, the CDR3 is TGTGCCAGCAGCTTAGGGAACAGATTCGGGAACACCGGGGAGCTGTTTTTT.

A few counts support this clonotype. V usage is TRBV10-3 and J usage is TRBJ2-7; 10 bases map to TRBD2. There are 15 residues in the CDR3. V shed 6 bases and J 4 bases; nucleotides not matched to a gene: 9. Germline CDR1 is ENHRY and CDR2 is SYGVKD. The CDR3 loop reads CAISPASGREYEQYF. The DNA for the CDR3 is TGTGCCATCAGCCCCGCTAGCGGGAGAGAGTACGAGCAGTACTTC.

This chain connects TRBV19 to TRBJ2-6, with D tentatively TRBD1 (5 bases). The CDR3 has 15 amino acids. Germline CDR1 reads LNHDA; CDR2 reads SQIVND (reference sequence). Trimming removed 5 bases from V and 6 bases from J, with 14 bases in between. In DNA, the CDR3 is TGTGCCAGTAGTCTCAGGGTGTTGGAGGCCAACGTCCTGACTTTC. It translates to CASSLRVLEANVLTF.

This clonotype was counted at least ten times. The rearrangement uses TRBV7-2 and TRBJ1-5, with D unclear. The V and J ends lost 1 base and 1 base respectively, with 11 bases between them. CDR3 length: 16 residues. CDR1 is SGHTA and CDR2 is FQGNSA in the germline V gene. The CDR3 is CASSLVGRTSNQPQHF. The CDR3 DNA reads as TGTGCCAGCAGCTTAGTAGGCAGGACCAGCAATCAGCCCCAGCATTTT.

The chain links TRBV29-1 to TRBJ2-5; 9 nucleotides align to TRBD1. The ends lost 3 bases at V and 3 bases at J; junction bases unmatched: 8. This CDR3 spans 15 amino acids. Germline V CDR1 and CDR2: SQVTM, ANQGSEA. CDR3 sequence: CSVELGQGAKETQYF. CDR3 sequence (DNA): TGCAGCGTTGAGCTGGGACAGGGAGCAAAAGAGACCCAGTACTTC. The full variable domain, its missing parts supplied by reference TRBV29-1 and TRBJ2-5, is SAVISQKPSRDICQRGTSLTIQCQVDSQVTMMFWYRQQPGQSLTLIATANQGSEATYESGFVIDKFPISRPNLTFSTLTVSNMSPEDSSIYLCSVELGQGAKETQYFGPGTRLLVL.

This CDR3 is CSARGGQPPRDYGYTF. The DNA of the CDR3 is TGCAGTGCTAGAGGGGGGCAACCCCCCAGGGACTATGGCTACACCTTC. This chain joins TRBV20-1 and TRBJ1-2; D is possibly TRBD1 (6 bases). Trimming took 1 base from V and 3 from J, leaving 18 bases between them. The CDR3 is 16 residues long. Germline values: CDR1 DFQATT, CDR2 SNEGSKA (reference sequence).

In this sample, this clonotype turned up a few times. CDR3 in amino acids: CASSKTSGGFSYNEQFF. CDR3 DNA sequence: TGTGCCAGCAGCAAAACTAGCGGGGGATTCTCCTACAATGAGCAGTTCTTC. The chain couples TRBV7-2 to TRBJ2-1; 11 nucleotides match TRBD2. Germline CDR1 SGHTA, CDR2 FQGNSA. The length of the CDR3 is 17 residues. Trimming at V came to 5 bases and at J to 0 bases, leaving 6 bases not matched to a gene.

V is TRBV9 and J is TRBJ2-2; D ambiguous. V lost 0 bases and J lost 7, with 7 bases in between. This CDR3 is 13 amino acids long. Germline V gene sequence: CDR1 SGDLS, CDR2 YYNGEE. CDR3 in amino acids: CASSVVWGGELFF. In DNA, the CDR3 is TGTGCCAGCAGCGTAGTTTGGGGCGGGGAGCTGTTTTTT.

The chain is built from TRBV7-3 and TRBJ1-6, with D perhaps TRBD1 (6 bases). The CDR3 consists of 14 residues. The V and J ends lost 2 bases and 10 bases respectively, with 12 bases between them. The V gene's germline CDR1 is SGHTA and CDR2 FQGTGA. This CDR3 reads CASSLSAQGSPLHF. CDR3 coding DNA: TGTGCCAGCAGCTTATCCGCCCAGGGGTCACCCCTCCACTTT.

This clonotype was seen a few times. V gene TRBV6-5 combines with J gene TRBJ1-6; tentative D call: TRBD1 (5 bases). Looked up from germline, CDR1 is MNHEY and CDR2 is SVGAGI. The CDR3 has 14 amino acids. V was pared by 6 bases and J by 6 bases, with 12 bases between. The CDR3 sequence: CASRGTGLNSPLHF. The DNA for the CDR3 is TGTGCCAGCAGAGGGACGGGACTTAATTCACCCCTCCACTTT.

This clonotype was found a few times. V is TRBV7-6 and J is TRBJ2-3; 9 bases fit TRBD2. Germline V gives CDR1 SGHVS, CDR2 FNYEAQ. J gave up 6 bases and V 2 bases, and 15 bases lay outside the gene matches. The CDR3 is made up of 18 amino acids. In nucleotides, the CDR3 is TGTGCCAGCAGCTTACGCGACGGCGGGAGGGGGTACCAGGATACGCAGTATTTT. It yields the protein CASSLRDGGRGYQDTQYF.

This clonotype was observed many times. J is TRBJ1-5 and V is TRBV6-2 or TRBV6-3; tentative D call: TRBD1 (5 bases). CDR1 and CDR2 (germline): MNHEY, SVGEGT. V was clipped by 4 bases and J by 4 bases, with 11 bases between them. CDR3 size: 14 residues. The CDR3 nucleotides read TGTGCCAGCAGTTTCCAGGGCCTGAATCAGCCCCAGCATTTT. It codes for CASSFQGLNQPQHF.